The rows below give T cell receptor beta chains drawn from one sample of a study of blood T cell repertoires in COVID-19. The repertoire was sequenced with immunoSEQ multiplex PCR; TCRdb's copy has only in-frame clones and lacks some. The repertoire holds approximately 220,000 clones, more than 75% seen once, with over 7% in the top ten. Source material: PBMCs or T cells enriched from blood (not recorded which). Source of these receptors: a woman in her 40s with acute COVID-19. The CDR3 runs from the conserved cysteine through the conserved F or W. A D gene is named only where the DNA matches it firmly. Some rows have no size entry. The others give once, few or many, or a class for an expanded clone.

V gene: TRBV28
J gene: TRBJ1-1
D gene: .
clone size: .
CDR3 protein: CASTQGQEAFF

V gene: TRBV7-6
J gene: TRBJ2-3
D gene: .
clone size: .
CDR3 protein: CASSLNWAEGTDTQYF

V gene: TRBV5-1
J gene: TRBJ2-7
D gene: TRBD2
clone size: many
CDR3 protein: CASSSGRERSEQYF

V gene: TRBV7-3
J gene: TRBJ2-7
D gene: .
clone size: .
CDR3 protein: CASSRLGGYEQYF

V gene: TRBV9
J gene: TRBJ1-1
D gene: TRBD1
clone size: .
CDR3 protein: CASSETGVGNTEAFF

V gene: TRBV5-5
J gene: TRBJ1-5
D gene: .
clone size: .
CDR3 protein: CASSLVAQTINQPQHF

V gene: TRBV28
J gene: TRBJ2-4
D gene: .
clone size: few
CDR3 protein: CASSLVGAKNIQYF

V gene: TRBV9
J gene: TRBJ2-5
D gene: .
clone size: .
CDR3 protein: CASSVGRGNLQETQYF

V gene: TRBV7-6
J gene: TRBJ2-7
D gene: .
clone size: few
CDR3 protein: CASSLPSQGNEQYF

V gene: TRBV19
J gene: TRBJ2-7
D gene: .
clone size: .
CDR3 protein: CASSITGTHEQYF

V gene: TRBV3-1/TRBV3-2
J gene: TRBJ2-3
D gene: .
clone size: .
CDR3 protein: CASSQAATWGTDTQYF

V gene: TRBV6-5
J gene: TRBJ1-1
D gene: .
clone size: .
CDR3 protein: CASSYSRVRTEAFF

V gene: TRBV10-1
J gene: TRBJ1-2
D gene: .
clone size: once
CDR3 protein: CASSWADGNKWCYGYTF

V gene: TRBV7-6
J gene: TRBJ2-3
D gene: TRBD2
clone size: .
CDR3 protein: CASSLGAAGGTDTQYF

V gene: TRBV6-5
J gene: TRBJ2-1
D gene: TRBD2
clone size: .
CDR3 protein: CASSYWTSRARDEQFF

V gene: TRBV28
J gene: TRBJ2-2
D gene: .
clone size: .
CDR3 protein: CASSLRGHSNTGELFF

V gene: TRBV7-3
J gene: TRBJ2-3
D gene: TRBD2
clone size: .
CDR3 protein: CASSLSPSGGLGDTQYF

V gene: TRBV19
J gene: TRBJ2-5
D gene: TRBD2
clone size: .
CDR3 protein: CASSMGLEATQYF

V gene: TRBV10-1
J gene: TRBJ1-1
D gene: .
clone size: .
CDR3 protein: CASSESTVVRTEAFF

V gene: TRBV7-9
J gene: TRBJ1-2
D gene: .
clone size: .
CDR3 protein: CASSPIKGEGYGYTF

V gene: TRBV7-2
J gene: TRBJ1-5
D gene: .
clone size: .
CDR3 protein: CASSPRARPNQPQHF

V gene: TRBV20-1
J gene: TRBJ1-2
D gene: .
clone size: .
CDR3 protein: CSASSGADGYTF

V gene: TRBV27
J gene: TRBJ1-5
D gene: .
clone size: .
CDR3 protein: CASSLSAGINQPQHF

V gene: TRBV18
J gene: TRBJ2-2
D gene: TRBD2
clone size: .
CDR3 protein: CASSPTDSAGTAGELFF

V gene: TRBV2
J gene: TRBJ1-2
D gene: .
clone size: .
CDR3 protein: CATAAGGVSGYTF

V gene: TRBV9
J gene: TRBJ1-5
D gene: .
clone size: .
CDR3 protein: CASSVEYNQPQHF

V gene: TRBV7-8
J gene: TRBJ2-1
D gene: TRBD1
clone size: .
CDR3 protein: CASSPRGLTGTSEQFF

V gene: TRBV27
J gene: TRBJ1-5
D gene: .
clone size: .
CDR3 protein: CASSSTANSNQPQHF

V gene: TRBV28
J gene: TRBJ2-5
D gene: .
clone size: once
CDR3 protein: CASSLLGEETQYF

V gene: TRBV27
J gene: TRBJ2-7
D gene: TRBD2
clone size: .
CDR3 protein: CASSLRILAGGAYEQYF

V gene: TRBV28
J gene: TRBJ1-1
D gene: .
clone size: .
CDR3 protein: CASSSAAEAFF

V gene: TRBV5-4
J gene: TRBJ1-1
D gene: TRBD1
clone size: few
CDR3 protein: CASSRAPGQGSTEAFF

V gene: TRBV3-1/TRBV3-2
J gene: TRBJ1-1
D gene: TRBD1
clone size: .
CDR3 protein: CASSQGTGAFENTEAFF

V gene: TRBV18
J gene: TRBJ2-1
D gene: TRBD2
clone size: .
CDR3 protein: CASSQREGHNEQFF

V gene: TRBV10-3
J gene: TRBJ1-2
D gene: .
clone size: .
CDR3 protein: CAISEQPGTRSSGYTF

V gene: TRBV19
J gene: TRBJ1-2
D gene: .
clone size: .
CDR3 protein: CASNSYYGYTF

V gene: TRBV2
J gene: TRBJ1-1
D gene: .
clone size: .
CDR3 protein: CASSVAPFRQPLNTEAFF

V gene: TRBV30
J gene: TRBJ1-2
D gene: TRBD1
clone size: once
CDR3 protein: CAWSEPGQGNYGYTF

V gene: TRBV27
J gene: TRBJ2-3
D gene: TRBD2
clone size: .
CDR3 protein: CASRYSGSTDTQYF

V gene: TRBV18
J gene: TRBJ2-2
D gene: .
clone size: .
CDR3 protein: CASSPSRQGPRTGELFF

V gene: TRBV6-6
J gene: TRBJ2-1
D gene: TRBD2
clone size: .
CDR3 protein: CASRGLAVYEQFF

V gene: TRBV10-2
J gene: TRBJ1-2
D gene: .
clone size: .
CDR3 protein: CASSESGTLYGYTF